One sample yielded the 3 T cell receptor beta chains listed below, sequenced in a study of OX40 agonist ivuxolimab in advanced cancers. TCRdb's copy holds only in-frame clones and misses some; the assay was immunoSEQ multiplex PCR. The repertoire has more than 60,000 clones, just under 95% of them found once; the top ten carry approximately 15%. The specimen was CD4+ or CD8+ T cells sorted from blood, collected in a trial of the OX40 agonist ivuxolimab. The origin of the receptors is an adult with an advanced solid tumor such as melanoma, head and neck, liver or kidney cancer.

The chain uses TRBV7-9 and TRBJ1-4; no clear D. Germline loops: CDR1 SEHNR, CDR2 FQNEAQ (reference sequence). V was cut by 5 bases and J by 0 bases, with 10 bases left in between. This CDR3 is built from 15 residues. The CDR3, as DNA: TGTGCCAGCAGCGCAGCACCCGCAACTAATGAAAAACTGTTTTTT. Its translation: CASSAAPATNEKLFF.

The CDR3 region has the DNA TGCGCCAGCAGTGTTAAGAACACTGAAGCTTTCTTT. Translated, it gives CASSVKNTEAFF. The chain has TRBV10-2 and TRBJ1-1; D gene unclear. The CDR3 is 12 amino acids. Germline CDR1 WSHSY, CDR2 SAAADI. The V and J ends lost 4 bases and 1 base respectively, with 4 bases between them.

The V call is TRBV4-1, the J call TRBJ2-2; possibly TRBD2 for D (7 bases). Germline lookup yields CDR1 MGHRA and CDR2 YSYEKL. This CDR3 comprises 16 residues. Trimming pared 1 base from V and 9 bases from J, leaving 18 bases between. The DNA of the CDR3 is TGCGCCAGCAGCCAAGGCCAGGGGCTAGCGGTTTGGGAGCTGTTTTTT. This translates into CASSQGQGLAVWELFF.